The present T cell receptor beta chain was sequenced within a study of beta chain features in type 1 diabetes. Study-wide findings and caveats: Cells with high TCR expression could be over-represented when cDNA is sequenced. For patients, the naive, central memory and Treg TCRB repertoires appeared more alike than for healthy donors. Type 1 diabetes patients had fewer VDJ junction insertions and more deletions. Within each of all four CD4+ subsets, Type 1 diabetes patients had TCRB CDR3s that were moderately but significantly shorter.

Based on CD45RO/CCR7/CD25/CD127/CD95/CD27, CD4+ regulatory, stem cell-like memory, naive and central memory cells were sorted. This clone was detected only a few times. Its antigen is undetermined. Deletions cut 4 bases from V and 3 bases from J, with 22 bases between. This CDR3 comprises 17 residues. The sequenced template was cDNA made from the entire isolated RNA. Profiling relied on immunoSEQ multiplex PCR, and the TCRdb table lists in-frame clones only, not all of them. The sample shows about 140,000 clones, approximately 13% of them seen only once. Sequenced: central memory CD4+ T cells from blood. The chain links TRBV23-1 to TRBJ2-7; D is uncertain. TRBV23-1 qualifies as an ORF whose function is uncertain. The TCR was taken from a young man with type 1 diabetes. The CDR3 protein is CASSPSHREGPNYEQYF. The CDR3 nucleotides are TGCGCCAGCAGTCCATCCCACCGTGAAGGCCCAAACTACGAGCAGTACTTC.